Following are 14 T cell receptor beta chains from one sample sequenced in a study of a mutant IDH1 vaccine in newly diagnosed glioma. As for time point: baseline, week 1 (first vaccination visit). Stated treatment: pre-vaccination baseline after standard-of-care therapy. This table comes from immunoSEQ multiplex PCR, and its TCRdb copy is limited to in-frame clones, with some not included. The data contain 59,000 or so clones, 75% to 95% of them singletons. The sample here was PBMCs, taken from a glioma patient treated with radiotherapy, temozolomide or both. These receptors were collected from a man aged 50 to 59 with glioma.

The chain uses TRBV9 and TRBJ2-5, with a tentative D call TRBD2 (6 bases). This CDR3 is built from 15 residues. V lost 0 bases, J lost 4 bases, and 13 bases lay in between. CDR1 and CDR2 from the germline V gene are SGDLS and YYNGEE. CDR3 sequence (DNA): TGTGCCAGCAGCGTAGAGGGAGGCGGGGCAGAGACCCAGTACTTC. It translates to CASSVEGGGAETQYF.

The rearrangement links TRBV5-6 to TRBJ2-1; 12 bases align to TRBD1. The CDR3 has 18 amino acids. V shed 4 bases and J 6 bases; nucleotides not matched to a gene: 14. Germline V gene lookup returns CDR1 SGHDT and CDR2 YYEEEE. The chain's CDR3 is CASSGRSPGQGASNEQFF. For the CDR3, the DNA is TGTGCCAGCAGCGGACGCTCGCCGGGACAGGGGGCATCCAATGAGCAGTTCTTC.

The V call is TRBV19, the J call TRBJ1-5; 10 nucleotides align to TRBD1. V gave up 4 bases and J gave up 1 base; unmatched junction bases: 1. Germline CDR1 and CDR2: LNHDA and SQIVND (reference sequence). The CDR3 is 15 residues long. This chain's CDR3 is CASSRGQGSNQPQHF. In nucleotides, the CDR3 is TGTGCCAGTAGTAGGGGACAGGGGAGCAATCAGCCCCAGCATTTT. The whole variable domain, remainder taken from reference TRBV19 and TRBJ1-5, is DGGITQSPKYLFRKEGQNVTLSCEQNLNHDAMYWYRQDPGQGLRLIYYSQIVNDFQKGDIAEGYSVSREKKESFPLTVTSAQKNPTAFYLCASSRGQGSNQPQHFGDGTRLSIL.

J is TRBJ2-3 and V is TRBV18; D gene uncertain. This CDR3 is 12 amino acids long. Germline CDR1 KGHSH, CDR2 LQKENI. The V end lost 3 bases, the J end lost 3 bases, and 4 bases lay between the germline ends. CDR3 in amino acids: CASSPQTDTQYF. For the CDR3, the DNA is TGTGCCAGCTCACCTCAGACAGATACGCAGTATTTT.

This chain links TRBV5-6 with TRBJ1-2, with a possible D match to TRBD1 (6 bases). Trimming removed 3 bases from V and 5 bases from J, with 8 bases in between. The CDR3 length is 12 residues. CDR1 and CDR2 (germline): SGHDT, YYEEEE. In DNA form, the CDR3 reads TGTGCCAGCAGCTCTACAGGGTATGGCTACACCTTC. This encodes CASSSTGYGYTF.

The chain joins TRBV15 to TRBJ1-3; TRBD1 agrees at 8 bases. This CDR3 is 14 amino acids long. Per germline, CDR1 LNHNV and CDR2 YYDKDF (reference sequence). With V trimmed by 6 bases and J by 2 bases, 3 bases remained unmatched. The CDR3 bases are TGTGCCACCAGGCCGGACAGGGCTGGAAACACCATATATTTT. It translates to CATRPDRAGNTIYF.

V is TRBV2 and J is TRBJ2-7; D is ambiguous. Germline loops: CDR1 SNHLY, CDR2 FYNNEI. V was pared by 9 bases and J by 0 bases, with 6 bases between. This CDR3 contains 11 residues. In DNA, the CDR3 is TGTGCCAGTAGGAGCTCCTACGAGCAGTACTTC. It yields the protein CASRSSYEQYF.

This clone was found once. The CDR3 sequence: CASSHRYRVKSGELFF. The CDR3 DNA follows: TGTGCCAGCAGCCACAGGTACAGGGTGAAATCCGGGGAGCTGTTTTTT. The chain joins TRBV5-8 to TRBJ2-2, with D tentatively TRBD1 (6 bases). Trimming stripped 4 bases from V and 6 bases from J, with 19 bases between. Germline loops: CDR1 SGHTS, CDR2 YDEGEE. This CDR3 has 16 residues.

The chain has TRBV4-3 and TRBJ2-1, with 9 bases aligning to TRBD2. CDR1 is LGHNA and CDR2 is YSLEER in the germline V gene. The junction had 9 bases not matched to a gene; V was cut back by 1 base and J by 5 bases. The CDR3 sequence is 17 residues long. The CDR3 protein is CASSQGYKRGADNEQFF. CDR3 bases: TGCGCCAGCAGCCAAGGATATAAGCGGGGGGCAGACAATGAGCAGTTCTTC.

The chain carries TRBV6-1 and TRBJ2-3, with D uncertain. The CDR3 is 13 amino acids. CDR1 MNHNS and CDR2 SASEGT come from the germline V gene. V lost 6 bases and J lost 7, with 14 bases in between. CDR3 nucleotides: TGTGCCAGCAGGGATAGGTACGGGCATACGCAGTATTTT. Encoded protein: CASRDRYGHTQYF.

The CDR3 loop is CASSYSSGTPHEQFF. The CDR3 DNA reads as TGTGCCAGCAGTTACTCCAGCGGTACCCCCCATGAGCAGTTCTTC. The chain employs TRBV6-5 and TRBJ2-1; possibly TRBD2 for D (5 bases). The CDR3 spans 15 residues. V gave up 0 bases and J gave up 8 bases, with 14 bases separating them. The germline CDR1 and CDR2 sequences are MNHEY and SVGAGI.

The chain recombines TRBV5-1 with TRBJ2-3; no reliable D call. The germline gives CDR1 SGHRS, CDR2 YFSETQ. The germline V and J ends were trimmed by 0 bases and 1 base, with 9 bases remaining between them. CDR3 length: 15 residues. CDR3 protein: CASSLGGVGTDTQYF. In DNA, the CDR3 is TGCGCCAGCAGCTTGGGTGGGGTTGGCACAGATACGCAGTATTTT.

The chain links TRBV9 to TRBJ2-2; the D gene is possibly TRBD1 (5 bases). Trimming took off 4 bases at V and 2 bases at J, with 9 bases between the two ends. The length of the CDR3 is 14 residues. Germline V gene lookup returns CDR1 SGDLS and CDR2 YYNGEE. CDR3 amino acids: CASSSQVNTGELFF. The DNA of the CDR3 is TGTGCCAGCAGCTCACAGGTTAACACCGGGGAGCTGTTTTTT. The full variable domain, its missing parts supplied by reference TRBV9 and TRBJ2-2, is DSGVTQTPKHLITATGQRVTLRCSPRSGDLSVYWYQQSLDQGLQFLIQYYNGEERAKGNILERFSAQQFPDLHSELNLSSLELGDSALYFCASSSQVNTGELFFGEGSRLTVL.

This clone was observed once. The V and J genes are TRBV6-6 and TRBJ1-2, with 7 bases lining up with TRBD1. CDR1 is MNHNY, CDR2 SVGAGI, per germline (reference sequence). With V trimmed by 6 bases and J by 3 bases, 4 bases remained unmatched. The CDR3 consists of 13 residues. The CDR3 DNA is TGTGCCAGCAGCCTCGACAGGGACTATGGCTACACCTTC. It specifies CASSLDRDYGYTF.